The 17 T cell receptor beta chains below were found in one sample sequenced in a study of T cell responses to AZD1222 COVID-19 vaccine. Assay: immunoSEQ multiplex PCR; the TCRdb copy retains only in-frame clones and omits some. The sample yields some 80,000 clones, about 91% seen once. The starting material was peripheral blood, obtained 28 days after the second dose of the MenACWY control vaccine. These receptors were taken from an adult who received the MenACWY meningococcal vaccine as a control.

This chain links TRBV7-2 with TRBJ1-2; 9 bases align to TRBD1. Germline lookup yields CDR1 SGHTA and CDR2 FQGNSA. This CDR3 is built from 14 residues. Unmatched junction bases numbered 2, after V lost 2 bases and J lost 4 bases. The CDR3 here is CASSLRGQGYGYTF. The CDR3 DNA reads TGTGCCAGCAGCTTAAGGGGACAGGGCTATGGCTACACCTTC.

This clone appeared once. V usage is TRBV25-1 and J usage is TRBJ1-2, with D uncertain. The CDR3 loop spans 13 amino acids. The germline V and J ends were trimmed by 3 bases and 4 bases, with 9 bases remaining between them. CDR1 is MGHDK, CDR2 SYGVNS, per germline. The DNA of the CDR3 is TGTGCCAGCAGTGAGGGCAGCCTCTATGGCTACACCTTC. Its protein product is CASSEGSLYGYTF.

V gene TRBV3-1 (or the pseudogene TRBV3-2) combines with J gene TRBJ1-2; 7 nucleotides agree with TRBD1. The CDR3 runs 16 residues. V lost 4 bases to trimming and J lost 1 base; unmatched junction nucleotides: 9. CDR1 is LGHDT, CDR2 YNNKEL, per germline (reference sequence). The CDR3 sequence is CASSLLGQGGNYGYTF. The CDR3 DNA reads TGTGCCAGCAGCCTCCTCGGGCAGGGGGGTAACTATGGCTACACCTTC.

V gene TRBV4-3 combines with J gene TRBJ1-5; 8 nucleotides line up with TRBD1. CDR1 and CDR2 (germline): LGHNA, YSLEER. The junction had 4 bases not matched to a gene; V was cut back by 0 bases and J by 9 bases. This CDR3 is 14 amino acids long. CDR3: CASSQDTGGRPQHF. The DNA for the CDR3 is TGCGCCAGCAGCCAAGATACAGGGGGTAGGCCCCAGCATTTT.

The chain couples TRBV3-1 (or the pseudogene TRBV3-2) to TRBJ1-2; a weak D match, TRBD1 (5 bases). This CDR3 has 13 amino acids. CDR1 and CDR2 from the germline V gene are LGHDT and YNNKEL (reference sequence). Trimming removed 1 base from V and 3 bases from J, with 6 bases in between. CDR3 in amino acids: CASSQAGDYGYTF. For the CDR3, the DNA is TGTGCCAGCAGCCAAGCGGGGGACTATGGCTACACCTTC.

This clone appeared once. V and J are TRBV4-3 and TRBJ2-5; D is perhaps TRBD1 or TRBD2 (5 bases each). In germline, CDR1 is LGHNA, CDR2 YSLEER. The V end was cut by 1 base, the J end by 5 bases, with 11 bases between. The CDR3 spans 14 residues. As DNA, the CDR3 is TGCGCCAGCAGCCAAGGACGAGGGGAGGAGACCCAGTACTTC. Protein: CASSQGRGEETQYF.

This chain links TRBV18 with TRBJ2-7, with TRBD2 matching 11 bases. After removal of 6 bases from V and 2 bases from J, the junction contained 9 bases not matched to a gene. CDR1 is KGHSH, CDR2 LQKENI, per germline. The CDR3 is 16 residues long. CDR3 protein: CASSPTSGVTPYEQYF. CDR3 DNA: TGTGCCAGCTCTCCGACTAGCGGGGTTACACCCTACGAGCAGTACTTC.

The chain couples TRBV28 to TRBJ1-2; D is unclear. CDR3 length: 14 amino acids. Per the germline V gene, CDR1 is MDHEN and CDR2 is SYDVKM. The V end was cut by 2 bases, the J end by 1 base, with 8 bases between. The DNA for the CDR3 is TGTGCCAGCAGTTTACCGGGAAGTAACTATGGCTACACCTTC. Translating gives CASSLPGSNYGYTF.

In its sample, this clone was seen a few times. The rearrangement joins TRBV19 to TRBJ1-6; D might be TRBD1 (6 bases). Germline V gene data show CDR1 as LNHDA and CDR2 as SQIVND (reference sequence). Trimming stripped 3 bases from V and 7 bases from J, with 13 bases between. This CDR3 comprises 15 residues. The CDR3 here is CASSIRGRKNSPLHF. In nucleotides, the CDR3 is TGTGCCAGTAGTATCAGGGGAAGGAAGAATTCACCCCTCCACTTT.

The V and J genes are TRBV5-8 and TRBJ2-2; 9 positions agree with TRBD1. The CDR3 extends over 18 amino acids. Germline CDR1 is SGHTS and CDR2 is YDEGEE. Trimming cost V 0 bases and J 5 bases; bases outside gene matches: 11. CDR3: CASSLALPGTGTTGELFF. CDR3 nucleotides: TGTGCCAGCAGCTTGGCCCTACCTGGGACAGGGACGACCGGGGAGCTGTTTTTT.

Only one count was recorded for this clone. The CDR3 sequence is CASSFSWQGEQYF. For the CDR3, the DNA is TGCGCCAGCAGCTTTTCATGGCAAGGCGAGCAGTACTTC. J is TRBJ2-7 and V is TRBV5-1; no definite D call. The CDR3 runs 13 residues. Trimming stripped 2 bases from V and 6 bases from J, with 12 bases between. CDR1 SGHRS and CDR2 YFSETQ come from the germline V gene.

V is TRBV4-1 and J is TRBJ2-3; 10 bases agree with TRBD2. V lost 0 bases, J lost 5 bases, and 5 bases stayed unmatched. Germline assignment: CDR1 MGHRA and CDR2 YSYEKL. The CDR3 spans 16 residues. CDR3 residues: CASSQEAGGPGDTQYF. CDR3 bases: TGCGCCAGCAGCCAAGAAGCGGGGGGGCCGGGAGATACGCAGTATTTT.

This clone has just one count. The gene calls are TRBV7-9 and TRBJ2-2, with D tentatively TRBD1 (6 bases). With 0 bases removed from V and 1 base from J, the gap between germline ends came to 6 bases. Germline lookup yields CDR1 SEHNR and CDR2 FQNEAQ (reference sequence). The CDR3 extends over 15 amino acids. The CDR3 region has the DNA TGTGCCAGCAGCTTAGCACAGGGGAACACCGGGGAGCTGTTTTTT. This codes for CASSLAQGNTGELFF.

The chain recombines TRBV18 with TRBJ2-1; D gene ambiguous. The CDR3 is 13 residues long. V was trimmed by 4 bases and J by 4 bases, leaving 8 bases between them. The germline CDR1 and CDR2 sequences are KGHSH and LQKENI. CDR3 nucleotide sequence: TGTGCCAGCTCACTTGACCCGTACAATGAGCAGTTCTTC. The encoded protein is CASSLDPYNEQFF.

This chain links TRBV5-8 with TRBJ2-5; possibly TRBD1 or TRBD2 for D (6 bases each). This CDR3 is 14 amino acids long. Germline V CDR1 and CDR2: SGHTS, YDEGEE. Trimming shortened V by 4 bases and J by 8 bases, and 18 bases separated the two germline ends. CDR3 residues: CASSGGGSGFTQYF. In DNA, the CDR3 is TGTGCCAGCAGCGGAGGGGGAAGCGGTTTCACCCAGTACTTC. The full variable domain, its missing parts supplied by reference TRBV5-8 and TRBJ2-5, is EAGVTQSPTHLIKTRGQQATLRCSPISGHTSVYWYQQALGLGLQFLLWYDEGEERNRGNFPPRFSGRQFPNYSSELNVNALELEDSALYLCASSGGGSGFTQYFGPGTRLLVL.

The rearrangement joins TRBV3-1 (or the pseudogene TRBV3-2) to TRBJ1-5; D is unclear. The CDR3 is made up of 15 amino acids. The V and J ends lost 1 base and 7 bases respectively, with 14 bases between them. Germline loops: CDR1 LGHDT, CDR2 YNNKEL (reference sequence). CDR3 in DNA: TGTGCCAGCAGCCAAGGATCCAGTTCAGACCAGCCCCAGCATTTT. Protein: CASSQGSSSDQPQHF.

The chain recombines TRBV5-1 with TRBJ1-1; D not certain. The V gene's germline CDR1 is SGHRS and CDR2 YFSETQ. V shed 0 bases and J shed 1 base, with 10 bases lying between them. This CDR3 comprises 15 residues. The CDR3 coding sequence is TGCGCCAGCAGCTTGGAGTCCGTGGCGAACACTGAAGCTTTCTTT. Protein sequence: CASSLESVANTEAFF.